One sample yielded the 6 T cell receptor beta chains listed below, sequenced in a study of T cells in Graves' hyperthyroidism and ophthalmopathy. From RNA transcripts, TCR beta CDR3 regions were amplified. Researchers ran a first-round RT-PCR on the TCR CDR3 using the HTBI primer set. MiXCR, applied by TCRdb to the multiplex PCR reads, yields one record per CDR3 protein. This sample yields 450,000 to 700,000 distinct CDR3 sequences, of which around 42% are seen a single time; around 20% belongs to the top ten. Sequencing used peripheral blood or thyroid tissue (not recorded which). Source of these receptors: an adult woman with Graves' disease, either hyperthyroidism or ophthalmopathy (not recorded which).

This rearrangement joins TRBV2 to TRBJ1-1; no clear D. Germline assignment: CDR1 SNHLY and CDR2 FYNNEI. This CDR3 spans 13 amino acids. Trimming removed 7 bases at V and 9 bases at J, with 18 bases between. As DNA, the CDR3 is TGTGCCAGCACACGCTTCCCGCCCGACCAAGCTTTCTTT. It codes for CASTRFPPDQAFF. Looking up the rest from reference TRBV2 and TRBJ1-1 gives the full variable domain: EPEVTQTPSHQVTQMGQEVILRCVPISNHLYFYWYRQILGQKVEFLVSFYNNEISEKSEIFDDQFSVERPDGSNFTLKIRSTKLEDSAMYFCASTRFPPDQAFFGQGTRLTVV.

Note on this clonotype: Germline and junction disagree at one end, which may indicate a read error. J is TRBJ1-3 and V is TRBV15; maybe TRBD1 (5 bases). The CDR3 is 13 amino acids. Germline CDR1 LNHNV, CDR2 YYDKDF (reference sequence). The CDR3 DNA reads TGTGCCACTAGCAGCAGAGCAGGGAACACCATATATTTT. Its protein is CATSSRAGNTIYF.

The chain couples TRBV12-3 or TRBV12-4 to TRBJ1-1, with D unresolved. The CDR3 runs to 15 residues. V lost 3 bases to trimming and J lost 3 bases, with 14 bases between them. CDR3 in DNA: TGTGCCAGCAGTTTGCTGGGGTCGTGGGACACTGAAGCTTTCTTT. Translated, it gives CASSLLGSWDTEAFF.

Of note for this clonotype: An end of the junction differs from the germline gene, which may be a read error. The CDR3 region has the DNA TGTGCCAGTAGGATAGGGACAGCAAGGAGAGTATATGGCTACACCTTC. Protein sequence: CASRIGTARRVYGYTF. The rearrangement links TRBV19 to TRBJ1-2; 7 nucleotides match TRBD1. CDR3 length: 16 residues. Germline CDR1 reads LNHDA; CDR2 reads SQIVND (reference sequence). Based on the CDR3 plus reference TRBV19 and TRBJ1-2, the full variable domain is DGGITQSPKYLFRKEGQNVTLSCEQNLNHDAMYWYRQDPGQGLRLIYYSQIVNDFQKGDIAEGYSVSREKKESFPLTVTSAQKNPTAFYLCASRIGTARRVYGYTFGSGTRLTVV.

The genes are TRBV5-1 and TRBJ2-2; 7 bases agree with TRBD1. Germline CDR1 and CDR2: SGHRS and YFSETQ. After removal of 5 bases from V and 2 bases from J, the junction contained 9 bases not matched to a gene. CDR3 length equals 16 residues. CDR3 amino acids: CASRAAGGYNTGELFF. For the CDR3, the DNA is TGCGCCAGCAGGGCGGCAGGGGGTTACAACACCGGGGAGCTGTTTTTT. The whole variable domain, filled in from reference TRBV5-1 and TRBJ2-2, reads KAGVTQTPRYLIKTRGQQVTLSCSPISGHRSVSWYQQTPGQGLQFLFEYFSETQRNKGNFPGRFSGRQFSNSRSEMNVSTLELGDSALYLCASRAAGGYNTGELFFGEGSRLTVL.

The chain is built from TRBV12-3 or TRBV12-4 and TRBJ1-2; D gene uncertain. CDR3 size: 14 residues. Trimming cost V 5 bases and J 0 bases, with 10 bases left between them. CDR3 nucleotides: TGTGCCAGCAGTCGTTCCCGCTCTAACTATGGCTACACCTTC. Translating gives CASSRSRSNYGYTF.